This T cell receptor (beta chain) was sequenced in a study of blood T cell repertoires in COVID-19 (dated by TCRdb to about 2020). For the study in its entirety: The collaborator samples originated in the United States, Italy and Spain and spanned the acute and convalescent phases of COVID-19. The prospective study material was composed of cDNA or gDNA derived from T cells, B-cell-depleted T cells, or PBMCs. Subjects who had been exposed to COVID-19, were actively infected with it, or had recovered from it provided the deeply sampled blood TCRbeta repertoires that made up the dataset. A freely available public database, intended as a resource for researchers studying the immune response to SARS-CoV-2, is where the repertoires were released. Samples came from the ongoing ImmuneRACE study (first 160 participants) plus 1,254 subjects from 6 global collaborators. The sample metadata nearly always contained a de-identified subject ID, COVID-19 status, age in years and sex. HLA class I and class II types, where available, came from metadata supplied by the sample provider rather than from assay-based typing. What the research found in general, with its limitations: How much clinical and demographic metadata was included differed by source and by participant, and the metadata was provided uncurated.

The collaborating institutions used their own protocols to collect whole blood in K2EDTA tubes. For TCRbeta analysis, collaborators shipped samples as frozen whole blood, isolated PBMCs, or DNA extracted from either of those sample types. Per the germline V gene, SNHLY is the CDR1 and FYNNEI is the CDR2. V trim: 6 bases; J trim: 2 bases; unmatched bases: 8. The CDR3, cysteine through phenylalanine, is 16 amino acids long. Only the CDR3 part of the read is kept: 48 bases, read in frame from the first base. TCRbeta CDR3 regions were amplified from genomic DNA by means of the immunoSEQ Assay, a bias-controlled multiplex PCR. The study's processing was this. The number of nucleated cells in each sample was estimated by amplification of reference gene primers within the assay. Sequence reads were collapsed and filtered to measure the absolute abundance of every unique TCRbeta CDR3 rearrangement. For each sample, productive Simpson clonality was calculated as the square root of Simpson's diversity index across productive rearrangements. Imported from immuneACCESS, the table was reduced by TCRdb to in-frame sequences with V and J called. These copies leave out some clones; in studies compared against another copy, an unresolved V gene accounts for under half, and the cause of the remainder is not known. That table supplies the V and J calls and clone size; D and trimming were determined from the DNA. The sample data list 55,000 or so clones, and roughly nine tenths of these were observed just once. The top ten clones comprise approximately 6% of the sample.

Remarks on this clone: Its antigen target is currently unknown. The sample holds no much larger clone one base away, and base qualities are not on file.

The V gene is TRBV2 and the J gene is TRBJ1-5; a stretch of 9 junction bases matches TRBD1. Source material: peripheral blood. This TCR came from a man between 40 and 49 years old with acute or convalescent COVID-19. CDR3 sequence: CASRTPRTGGNQPQHF. The nucleotide sequence reads as follows: TGTGCCAGCAGGACCCCTCGGACAGGGGGCAATCAGCCCCAGCATTTT.